These 32 T cell receptor beta chains came from one sample sequenced in a study of shared clonotypes between healthy human individuals. The assay was immunoSEQ multiplex PCR, and TCRdb's table has in-frame clones only and misses some. The sample comprises about 700,000 clones, 92% of which are singletons, and 24% rests with the top ten. CD8 cells classed as naive were CD45RO-negative and positively selected for CCR7, excluding terminally differentiated effector memory CD45RA+ cells. Sequenced: naive CD8+ T cells sorted from blood. Source of these receptors: a man aged 25 to 45 in good health.

The chain has TRBV5-1 and TRBJ2-4; D remains ambiguous. The ends were cut back, 5 bases at V and 1 base at J, with 16 bases in the middle. Germline CDR1 SGHRS, CDR2 YFSETQ. This CDR3 has 16 residues. CDR3 protein: CASRKIFKSAKNIQYF. The CDR3 DNA reads TGCGCCAGCAGGAAAATTTTCAAGTCGGCCAAAAACATTCAGTACTTC.

This rearrangement joins TRBV7-9 to TRBJ1-2; maybe TRBD1 (5 bases). CDR1 is SEHNR and CDR2 is FQNEAQ in the germline V gene (reference sequence). The CDR3 sequence is 14 residues long. V was cut by 4 bases and J by 3 bases, with 12 bases left in between. The CDR3 nucleotides read TGTGCCAGCAGCTCAAACGGGGGGGACTATGGCTACACCTTC. Translating gives CASSSNGGDYGYTF.

The chain is built from TRBV5-1 and TRBJ2-3; the D is unclear. The germline gives CDR1 SGHRS, CDR2 YFSETQ. V lost 5 bases and J lost 2, with 3 bases in between. The CDR3 has 11 amino acids. The CDR3 loop reads CASRITDTQYF. The DNA of the CDR3 is TGCGCCAGCAGGATCACAGATACGCAGTATTTT. The whole variable domain, remainder taken from reference TRBV5-1 and TRBJ2-3, is KAGVTQTPRYLIKTRGQQVTLSCSPISGHRSVSWYQQTPGQGLQFLFEYFSETQRNKGNFPGRFSGRQFSNSRSEMNVSTLELGDSALYLCASRITDTQYFGPGTRLTVL.

The chain combines TRBV4-1 with TRBJ2-1; 7 nucleotides agree with TRBD2. The CDR3 contains 18 residues. The germline V gene encodes CDR1 MGHRA and CDR2 YSYEKL. The V and J ends lost 6 bases and 1 base, in that order; junction bases with no gene match: 15. CDR3 sequence (DNA): TGCGCCAGCAGTCACCCCCAGGTCCCGGGAGGATCCTACAATGAGCAGTTCTTC. Translating gives CASSHPQVPGGSYNEQFF.

This rearrangement joins TRBV18 to TRBJ2-3; 14 bases map to TRBD2. Trimming removed 3 bases from V and 4 bases from J; junction bases left unmatched: 9. The CDR3 runs to 18 residues. Germline V lookup: CDR1 KGHSH, CDR2 LQKENI. The CDR3 is CASSPTLGLAGGPDTQYF. The CDR3 DNA follows: TGTGCCAGCTCACCCACGCTTGGACTAGCGGGAGGACCAGATACGCAGTATTTT.

As concerns this clone: This sample includes further DNA sequences coding for the same CDR3. The rearrangement uses TRBV4-1 and TRBJ2-7; 11 positions agree with TRBD1. V shed 5 bases and J 4 bases; nucleotides not matched to a gene: 7. Germline-derived CDR1 and CDR2 are MGHRA and YSYEKL. CDR3 length equals 15 residues. CDR3 DNA: TGCGCCAGCAGCTTAGGACAGGGGGCTTCGTACGAGCAGTACTTC. This translates into CASSLGQGASYEQYF.

The chain recombines TRBV5-6 with TRBJ1-2, with no clear D. Germline CDR1 reads SGHDT; CDR2 reads YYEEEE. The CDR3 covers 15 residues. Between the trimmed V and J ends, which lost 4 bases and 7 bases, there was a span of 20 bases. The CDR3 DNA reads TGTGCCAGCAGCCCCCAACGGGAATTACTGGTTGGCTACACCTTC. It codes for CASSPQRELLVGYTF.

This clone was counted between two and nine times. The chain is built from TRBV14 and TRBJ2-7; D gene uncertain. V dropped 2 bases and J dropped 5 bases, with 10 bases sitting between them. The CDR3 contains 13 residues. Germline V CDR1 and CDR2: SGHDN, FVKESK. For the CDR3, the DNA is TGTGCCAGCAGCCAAAGAAATCGAAACGAGCAGTACTTC. Its protein product is CASSQRNRNEQYF. The variable domain in full, with the rest retrieved from reference TRBV14 and TRBJ2-7, is EAGVTQFPSHSVIEKGQTVTLRCDPISGHDNLYWYRRVMGKEIKFLLHFVKESKQDESGMPNNRFLAERTGGTYSTLKVQPAELEDSGVYFCASSQRNRNEQYFGPGTRLTVT.

The gene calls are TRBV7-6 and TRBJ1-1; D gene ambiguous. V was shortened by 1 base and J by 0 bases, with 9 bases between the two germline ends. The CDR3 has 15 residues. Germline-derived CDR1 and CDR2 are SGHVS and FNYEAQ. The CDR3 loop reads CASSLGADMNTEAFF. DNA for the CDR3: TGTGCCAGCAGCTTAGGGGCAGATATGAACACTGAAGCTTTCTTT.

This clone was seen a few times. The V gene is TRBV7-2, the J gene TRBJ2-7; 9 bases fit TRBD2. The germline CDR1 and CDR2 sequences are SGHTA and FQGNSA. This CDR3 is 13 amino acids long. Trimming at V came to 4 bases and at J to 3 bases, leaving 1 base not matched to a gene. CDR3 sequence (DNA): TGTGCCAGCAGCTCGACTAGCGGCTACGAGCAGTACTTC. Its translation: CASSSTSGYEQYF.

The chain employs TRBV7-9 and TRBJ2-1; D may be TRBD2 (5 bases). Trimming left V 4 bases short and J 7 bases short, with 20 bases between. Germline V lookup: CDR1 SEHNR, CDR2 FQNEAQ (reference sequence). The CDR3 is 16 amino acids. CDR3 protein: CASSSTGEFAGNEQFF. The CDR3 DNA reads TGTGCCAGCAGCTCGACCGGGGAGTTTGCCGGGAATGAGCAGTTCTTC.

The chain is built from TRBV9 and TRBJ1-1, with a weak D call TRBD1 (6 bases). The germline gives CDR1 SGDLS, CDR2 YYNGEE. V lost 4 bases to trimming and J lost 1 base, with 14 bases between them. CDR3 length equals 15 residues. CDR3 in DNA: TGTGCCAGCAGCACGAACAGGGAGAGGAACACTGAAGCTTTCTTT. Residues: CASSTNRERNTEAFF.

The CDR3 DNA sequence: TGCAGCGTTGTTGCCAGTAACTCCTACGAGCAGTACTTC. It yields the protein CSVVASNSYEQYF. The chain carries TRBV29-1 and TRBJ2-7; D gene ambiguous. The V gene's germline CDR1 is SQVTM and CDR2 ANQGSEA. V shed 4 bases and J shed 0 bases, with 10 bases lying between them. This CDR3 region has 13 residues.

The V and J genes are TRBV7-2 and TRBJ2-7; maybe TRBD1 (5 bases). The germline V and J ends were trimmed by 4 bases and 3 bases, with 16 bases remaining between them. Germline-derived CDR1 and CDR2 are SGHTA and FQGNSA. The CDR3 covers 15 residues. The CDR3 coding sequence is TGTGCCAGCAGCTATCCTGTAGGACAAGGCTACGAGCAGTACTTC. Its translation is CASSYPVGQGYEQYF.

The J gene is TRBJ1-5, the V gene TRBV28, with D perhaps TRBD1 (6 bases). In germline, CDR1 is MDHEN, CDR2 SYDVKM. V lost 10 bases to trimming and J lost 5 bases, with 18 bases between them. CDR3 length equals 14 residues. The CDR3 sequence is CATLSHRADQPQHF. The CDR3 DNA follows: TGTGCCACCCTTTCCCACAGGGCTGATCAGCCCCAGCATTTT.

The V and J genes are TRBV5-4 and TRBJ1-1; D is possibly TRBD1 (6 bases). This CDR3 is built from 17 residues. Germline CDR1 and CDR2: SGHNT and YYREEE (reference sequence). The V end was cut by 4 bases, the J end by 1 base, with 20 bases between. The DNA for the CDR3 is TGTGCCAGCAGCCCGGCGTGGGGGCAGGGCTGGAACACTGAAGCTTTCTTT. It yields the protein CASSPAWGQGWNTEAFF.

The gene calls are TRBV7-3 and TRBJ2-1; TRBD2 is a possible D gene (6 bases). The CDR3 loop spans 15 amino acids. V shed 6 bases and J shed 0 bases, with 12 bases lying between them. CDR1 and CDR2 from the germline V gene are SGHTA and FQGTGA. In DNA, the CDR3 is TGTGCCAGCAGGTCTAGCGAGAGCTCCTACAATGAGCAGTTCTTC. Its translation: CASRSSESSYNEQFF.

The chain couples TRBV27 to TRBJ1-1, with D unresolved. V lost 5 bases and J 1 base, leaving 8 bases between the germline ends. Germline assignment: CDR1 MNHEY and CDR2 SMNVEV (reference sequence). The CDR3 is made up of 13 amino acids. CDR3 in DNA: TGTGCCAGCAGTGGGATGGAGAACACTGAAGCTTTCTTT. Translating it yields CASSGMENTEAFF.

This clone was picked up one time. This sequence joins TRBV10-2 and TRBJ2-7; possible D gene TRBD2, 5 bases. The CDR3 extends over 13 amino acids. Germline V lookup: CDR1 WSHSY, CDR2 SAAADI. V gave up 6 bases and J gave up 0 bases, with 9 bases separating them. CDR3 loop: CASRGRDSYEQYF. Written as DNA, the CDR3 is TGCGCCAGCAGAGGACGGGACTCCTACGAGCAGTACTTC.

This chain's CDR3 is CASRTQWGLSSYEQYF. The CDR3 DNA is TGTGCCAGCAGGACCCAGTGGGGACTGAGCTCCTACGAGCAGTACTTC. The genes are TRBV5-6 and TRBJ2-7, with D possibly being TRBD2 (6 bases). Germline V gives CDR1 SGHDT, CDR2 YYEEEE. V was shortened by 5 bases and J by 0 bases, with 18 bases between the two germline ends. This CDR3 comprises 16 residues.

This clone was detected only once. The CDR3 nucleotides are TGTGCCAGCAGTTACGGACAGGGGGCCTCCTACGAGCAGTACTTC. It specifies CASSYGQGASYEQYF. V gene TRBV6-5 combines with J gene TRBJ2-7; TRBD1 agrees at 11 bases. Germline values: CDR1 MNHEY, CDR2 SVGAGI. The CDR3 contains 15 residues. Trimming at V came to 2 bases and at J to 0 bases, leaving 0 bases not matched to a gene.

The rearrangement uses TRBV4-1 and TRBJ1-1, with D unclear. This CDR3 is built from 15 residues. Trimming cost V 2 bases and J 1 base, with 11 bases left between them. Germline lookup yields CDR1 MGHRA and CDR2 YSYEKL. Written as DNA, the CDR3 is TGCGCCAGCAGCCAACCAGGATATGAGAACACTGAAGCTTTCTTT. It codes for CASSQPGYENTEAFF.

CDR3: CASSLDVQSSYNEQFF. CDR3 DNA sequence: TGTGCCAGCAGCTTAGACGTACAAAGCTCCTACAATGAGCAGTTCTTC. The rearrangement joins TRBV7-9 to TRBJ2-1; unclear D gene. The CDR3 covers 16 residues. The ends were cut back, 1 base at V and 0 bases at J, with 10 bases in the middle. The V gene's germline CDR1 is SEHNR and CDR2 FQNEAQ (reference sequence).

J is TRBJ2-3 and V is TRBV11-2, with 9 bases aligning to TRBD2. After removal of 1 base from V and 6 bases from J, the junction contained 8 bases not matched to a gene. The germline gives CDR1 SGHAT, CDR2 FQNNGV. The CDR3 runs to 16 residues. CDR3 loop: CASSLAWGTSFDTQYF. The CDR3 DNA reads TGTGCCAGCAGCTTAGCATGGGGGACTAGCTTTGATACGCAGTATTTT.

This clone appeared a single time. The chain is built from TRBV7-3 and TRBJ2-1; 11 bases are shared with TRBD2. This CDR3 is built from 14 residues. J was trimmed by 5 bases and V by 4 bases; bases with no gene match: 1. Germline loops: CDR1 SGHTA, CDR2 FQGTGA. The DNA of the CDR3 is TGTGCCAGCAGCTGGGGACTAGCGGACAATGAGCAGTTCTTC. Translated: CASSWGLADNEQFF.

The rearrangement joins TRBV6-5 to TRBJ2-7, with D possibly matching TRBD1 (6 bases). Germline V gene lookup returns CDR1 MNHEY and CDR2 SVGAGI. Trimming shortened V by 2 bases and J by 1 base, and 9 bases separated the two germline ends. The CDR3 is 14 amino acids. CDR3 sequence: CASSYAQGSYEQYF. CDR3 nucleotide sequence: TGTGCCAGCAGTTACGCCCAGGGGTCCTACGAGCAGTACTTC.

V is TRBV7-2 and J is TRBJ2-3; no clear D gene. This CDR3 has 15 residues. The V gene lost 8 bases and the J gene lost 1 base, with 16 bases spanning the gap. The V gene's germline CDR1 is SGHTA and CDR2 FQGNSA. CDR3 residues: CASPGVPSGTDTQYF. The CDR3 nucleotides read TGTGCCAGCCCTGGAGTCCCGTCAGGCACAGATACGCAGTATTTT. Full variable domain (rest looked up from reference TRBV7-2 and TRBJ2-3): GAGVSQSPSNKVTEKGKDVELRCDPISGHTALYWYRQSLGQGLEFLIYFQGNSAPDKSGLPSDRFSAERTGGSVSTLTIQRTQQEDSAVYLCASPGVPSGTDTQYFGPGTRLTVL.

The chain has TRBV10-3 and TRBJ1-2, with D unresolved. CDR3 length equals 15 residues. V was shortened by 0 bases and J by 2 bases, with 10 bases between the two germline ends. Germline assignment: CDR1 ENHRY and CDR2 SYGVKD. This chain's CDR3 is CAISESASPNYGYTF. The CDR3, as DNA: TGTGCCATCAGTGAGTCGGCCAGTCCGAACTATGGCTACACCTTC.

The table lists this clone with a count of one. The sample holds other DNA sequences that translate to the same CDR3. This chain links TRBV4-1 with TRBJ2-2, with D uncertain. The V gene's germline CDR1 is MGHRA and CDR2 YSYEKL. There are 14 residues in the CDR3. Trimming pared 1 base from V and 5 bases from J, leaving 8 bases between. The CDR3 DNA sequence: TGCGCCAGCAGCCAAGTCGCCGGGACCGGGGAGCTGTTTTTT. This sequence encodes CASSQVAGTGELFF.

This rearrangement joins TRBV4-1 to TRBJ2-1, with D unclear. V lost 0 bases and J lost 3, with 21 bases in between. Germline CDR1 reads MGHRA; CDR2 reads YSYEKL. The CDR3 totals 19 residues. CDR3 amino acids: CASSQDPPVGSPYYNEQFF. The CDR3 DNA reads TGCGCCAGCAGCCAAGATCCCCCCGTAGGAAGTCCGTACTACAATGAGCAGTTCTTC.

The chain uses TRBV2 and TRBJ1-5; D call uncertain. The CDR3 covers 15 residues. The germline V gene encodes CDR1 SNHLY and CDR2 FYNNEI. V lost 6 bases and J lost 4, with 16 bases in between. CDR3 coding DNA: TGTGCCAGCAGCCTCGACAAGACCTTGAATCAGCCCCAGCATTTT. Its translation: CASSLDKTLNQPQHF.

This chain joins TRBV2 and TRBJ2-1, with 9 bases lining up with TRBD1. The CDR3 totals 15 residues. Germline V lookup: CDR1 SNHLY, CDR2 FYNNEI. The trim removed 5 bases at V and 6 bases at J, leaving 8 bases unmatched. The DNA for the CDR3 is TGTGCCAGCAGTCCAACCGGGACAGGGCCCAATGAGCAGTTCTTC. This gives the protein CASSPTGTGPNEQFF.